This T cell receptor beta chain was recovered during a study of a mutant IDH1 vaccine in newly diagnosed glioma. The overall study: Vaccines were first given 4-6 weeks after radiotherapy alone, or with temozolomide cycles. Beforehand, treatment had been radiotherapy, temozolomide, or both; the majority received both. Study-wide results and caveats: Shifts in the top peripheral T cell clonotypes seemed unrelated to pseudoprogression.

Measured with immunoSEQ multiplex PCR; TCRdb has only the in-frame clones, and not every one. This sample has about 36,000 clones; around 80% occur once, and the top ten carry over 12%. Time point here: week 11, during vaccination. Alongside topical imiquimod, each dose of vaccine comprised 300 ug of mutant IDH1 20-mer peptide. Notes on this clone: The antigen is not known.

Germline CDR1 and CDR2: MGHRA and YSYEKL. This CDR3 region has 14 residues. V was trimmed by 5 bases and J by 4 bases, leaving 15 bases between them. This TCR came from a woman aged 25 to 45 with glioma. Some clones in this sample may be carry-over from other donors' samples. V and J are TRBV4-1 and TRBJ2-7; maybe TRBD1 (6 bases). Sample: peripheral blood mononuclear cells (PBMCs), taken from a glioma patient whose treatment included an IDH1 peptide vaccine. CDR3 coding DNA: TGCGCCAGCAGCTCCCGACAGGTGGGGTACGAGCAGTACTTC. Amino acids: CASSSRQVGYEQYF.